One and the same sample provided the 4 T cell receptor beta chains below, sequenced in a study of monozygotic twins with inflammatory bowel disease (dated by TCRdb to about 2019). Libraries came from 5' RACE. Instrument used: Illumina HiSeq 2500. Each CDR3 protein sequence appears as one entry after TCRdb reprocessed the reads, and no DNA is included. This sample's listing comprises approximately 400,000 distinct CDR3 sequences. In total, the top ten clones hold more than 2% of the sample. Sequenced input: blood. The source is a human donor with ulcerative colitis or Crohn's disease, or a healthy co-twin of an affected twin (not recorded which).

V gene TRBV27 combines with J gene TRBJ2-7; TCRdb's assignment of TRBD1 cannot be checked, as there is no DNA. Germline loops: CDR1 MNHEY, CDR2 SMNVEV (reference sequence). The CDR3 spans 15 residues. The CDR3 here is CASSLYPPSYYEQYF.

The CDR3 is CASSPAGPSYNEQFF. The rearrangement links TRBV6-1 to TRBJ2-1; the TCRdb call, TRBD2, lacks DNA for checking. This CDR3 is 15 amino acids long. In germline, CDR1 is MNHNS, CDR2 SASEGT.

The chain has TRBV7-9 and TRBJ1-2; the TCRdb D gene call, TRBD1, has no DNA to confirm it. The CDR3 contains 15 residues. The germline CDR1 and CDR2 sequences are SEHNR and FQNEAQ (reference sequence). CDR3 amino acids: CASSFRGGGDYGYTF.

The chain uses TRBV5-1 and TRBJ2-1. Per the germline V gene, CDR1 is SGHRS and CDR2 is YFSETQ. This CDR3 region has 15 residues. The chain's CDR3 is CASTLAGQETNEQFF.